These 22 T cell receptor beta chains were all obtained from the same sample, sequenced in a study of blood T cells in healthy people across ages (dated by TCRdb to 2013 to 2016). Library preparation employed 5' RACE. A second PCR of roughly 6 to 12 cycles was run with a J-beta primer mix and a sample-barcoded 5' primer. TCRdb cleaned the public reads at Q25 with fastp, built clones with MiXCR and kept in-frame beta chains. Rows matching on CDR3 protein sequence are summarized as one entry with the most common DNA and genes. Within this sample are 1.8 million or so distinct CDR3 sequences, with roughly two fifths of them counted one time only. Of the sample, 20% to 25% falls within the top ten clones. Material: blood. All receptors derive from a human donor in good health.

The V gene is TRBV7-2, the J gene TRBJ2-4; D could derive from TRBD1 or TRBD2 (5 bases each). Judging by the DNA end, TRBJ2-7 fits better; the J call may be wrong. In germline, CDR1 is SGHTA, CDR2 FQGNSA. The CDR3 contains 14 residues. CDR3 amino acids: CASSFSGTAHEQYF. The CDR3 coding sequence is TGTGCCAGCAGCTTCTCCGGGACGGCCCACGAGCAGTACTTC.

A word on this clonotype: A read error may account for a junction end that differs from germline. The J gene is TRBJ2-7, the V gene TRBV2; D remains unclear. Per germline, CDR1 SNHLY and CDR2 FYNNEI. CDR3 length equals 12 residues. CDR3 amino acids: CASTSPSYEQCF. The CDR3, as DNA: TGTGCCAGCACCTCACCTAGTTACGAGCAGTGCTTC.

The chain employs TRBV29-1 and TRBJ2-1; TRBD1 might be the D (5 bases). Germline CDR1 reads SQVTM; CDR2 reads ANQGSEA. CDR3 length: 15 amino acids. V was trimmed by 0 bases and J by 2 bases, leaving 11 bases between them. CDR3 DNA: TGCAGCGTTGAAGAGACAGTTAAAACCTACAATGAGCAGTTCTTC. As protein: CSVEETVKTYNEQFF.

The chain links TRBV20-1 to TRBJ2-7; D might be TRBD1 (7 bases). The CDR3 is 14 amino acids. Deletions cut 4 bases from V and 11 bases from J, with 24 bases between. Germline V CDR1 and CDR2: DFQATT, SNEGSKA (reference sequence). DNA for the CDR3: TGCAGTGCTATTTCTGGACAGGAGCGGGTTGGGGAGTACTTC. Translating it yields CSAISGQERVGEYF.

The chain couples TRBV4-1 to TRBJ2-5; D could derive from TRBD1 or TRBD2 (5 bases each). In germline, CDR1 is MGHRA, CDR2 YSYEKL. This CDR3 region has 14 residues. Trimming stripped 4 bases from V and 11 bases from J, with 20 bases between. The CDR3 loop reads CASSPVGTLEEQYF. The CDR3 coding sequence is TGCGCCAGCAGCCCGGTTGGGACCTTAGAGGAGCAGTACTTC.

This chain uses TRBV29-1 with TRBJ2-1; D may correspond to TRBD1 or TRBD2 (5 bases each). Deletions cut 2 bases from V and 8 bases from J, with 22 bases between. The CDR3 has 16 amino acids. Per germline, CDR1 SQVTM and CDR2 ANQGSEA. The CDR3 is CSVEKWDEGSLDEQFF. CDR3 nucleotides: TGCAGCGTTGAAAAATGGGACGAGGGATCCCTCGATGAGCAGTTCTTC.

The J gene is TRBJ1-2, the V gene TRBV24-1; D is unclear. The V and J ends lost 4 bases and 2 bases respectively, with 19 bases between them. CDR3 length: 17 amino acids. Germline V gene lookup returns CDR1 KGHDR and CDR2 SFDVKD. CDR3 in DNA: TGTGCCACCAGTGACTCTACTCCGCAGGACGGGAACTATGGCTACACCTTC. Amino acid sequence: CATSDSTPQDGNYGYTF.

The V and J genes are TRBV10-3 and TRBJ2-3; a weak D match, TRBD2 (5 bases). The germline CDR1 and CDR2 sequences are ENHRY and SYGVKD. The V gene lost 6 bases and the J gene lost 2 bases, with 15 bases spanning the gap. The CDR3 totals 15 residues. Here the CDR3 reads CAIRRDSEDTDTQYF. The CDR3 DNA follows: TGTGCCATCAGGAGGGATAGCGAAGACACAGATACGCAGTATTTT.

This sequence joins TRBV7-2 and TRBJ2-1; D call uncertain. V shed 0 bases and J shed 10 bases, with 10 bases lying between them. Per the germline V gene, CDR1 is SGHTA and CDR2 is FQGNSA. The CDR3 spans 13 residues. The CDR3 DNA is TGTGCCAGCAGCTTAGCGACGACGGCGGAGCAGTTCTTC. It yields the protein CASSLATTAEQFF.

V usage is TRBV6-1 and J usage is TRBJ2-1; D ambiguous. Trimming left V 2 bases short and J 2 bases short, with 16 bases between. Germline CDR1 and CDR2: MNHNS and SASEGT. CDR3 length equals 17 residues. As DNA, the CDR3 is TGTGCCAGCAGTGAACTCAACTTCGAGCGTACCTACAATGAGCAGTTCTTC. Translated, it gives CASSELNFERTYNEQFF.

This clonotype was counted a few times. The rearrangement links TRBV4-3 to TRBJ1-5; D call uncertain. Germline values: CDR1 LGHNA, CDR2 YSLEER. V gave up 0 bases and J gave up 0 bases, with 6 bases separating them. This CDR3 spans 15 amino acids. CDR3 nucleotide sequence: TGCGCCAGCAGCCAAGAGCCCTATAGCAATCAGCCCCAGCATTTT. Translation: CASSQEPYSNQPQHF.

This chain connects TRBV5-6 to TRBJ2-5; 7 bases fit TRBD1. Losses at the gene ends were 3 bases for V and 3 bases for J; bases not matched to a gene: 8. The CDR3 totals 15 residues. From germline, CDR1 is SGHDT and CDR2 YYEEEE. The DNA for the CDR3 is TGTGCCAGCAGCTCGGTGAGAGGGGGCGAAGAGACCCAGTACTTC. Protein sequence: CASSSVRGGEETQYF.

This chain connects TRBV7-2 to TRBJ1-1; D ambiguous. Germline-derived CDR1 and CDR2 are SGHTA and FQGNSA. The CDR3 loop spans 14 amino acids. Trimming removed 2 bases from V and 11 bases from J, with 18 bases in between. The DNA for the CDR3 is TGTGCCAGCAGCTTATCGCTGGGCTCCCGGTACGCTTTCTTT. Amino acids: CASSLSLGSRYAFF. Drawing the rest from reference TRBV7-2 and TRBJ1-1, the complete variable domain is GAGVSQSPSNKVTEKGKDVELRCDPISGHTALYWYRQSLGQGLEFLIYFQGNSAPDKSGLPSDRFSAERTGGSVSTLTIQRTQQEDSAVYLCASSLSLGSRYAFFGQGTRLTVV.

This clonotype was seen a few times. The V call is TRBV20-1, the J call TRBJ2-7; D is perhaps TRBD2 (6 bases). CDR3 size: 12 residues. With 3 bases removed from V and 3 bases from J, the gap between germline ends came to 9 bases. Germline V lookup: CDR1 DFQATT, CDR2 SNEGSKA (reference sequence). CDR3 DNA sequence: TGCAGTGCTAGGGAGGGTTACTACGAGCAGTACTTC. It encodes CSAREGYYEQYF.

The chain has TRBV2 and TRBJ1-6; D is ambiguous. Germline loops: CDR1 SNHLY, CDR2 FYNNEI. V lost 8 bases and J 3 bases, leaving 11 bases between the germline ends. The CDR3 spans 14 residues. As DNA, the CDR3 is TGTGCCAGCGGCTGGGGATTCTATAATTCACCCCTCCACTTT. It codes for CASGWGFYNSPLHF.

The chain has TRBV12-3 or TRBV12-4 and TRBJ2-3, with D unclear. Trimming left V 4 bases short and J 4 bases short, with 15 bases between. CDR3 size: 15 residues. CDR3 DNA: TGTGCCAGCAGTTCCCCCGTCGGTGTATCAGATACGCAGTATTTT. Translation gives CASSSPVGVSDTQYF.

In its sample, this clonotype was seen once. The chain links TRBV5-1 to TRBJ2-3, with 12 bases aligning to TRBD1. This CDR3 region has 16 residues. Germline trimming cut 3 bases from V and 4 bases from J; bases unmatched to any gene: 6. Germline V gene data show CDR1 as SGHRS and CDR2 as YFSETQ. The CDR3 region is CASSSGTGGYSDTQYF. The CDR3 DNA reads TGCGCCAGCAGCTCAGGGACAGGGGGCTATTCAGATACGCAGTATTTT.

This rearrangement joins TRBV2 to TRBJ1-1; no reliable D call. Per the germline V gene, CDR1 is SNHLY and CDR2 is FYNNEI. The V and J ends lost 1 base and 13 bases respectively, with 13 bases between them. The CDR3 is 12 amino acids. CDR3: CASSEVPALGFF. DNA of the CDR3: TGTGCCAGCAGTGAAGTCCCGGCTTTGGGTTTCTTT.

V and J are TRBV28 and TRBJ2-7; 7 nucleotides agree with TRBD1. This CDR3 is 16 amino acids long. The ends lost 6 bases at V and 0 bases at J; junction bases unmatched: 11. The germline V gene encodes CDR1 MDHEN and CDR2 SYDVKM. The CDR3 coding sequence is TGTGCCAGCAGCGATCCAGGGGGTACAAGCTCCTACGAGCAGTACTTC. Protein product: CASSDPGGTSSYEQYF.

This clonotype came up a few times. The genes are TRBV4-1 and TRBJ2-6, with TRBD1 matching over 9 bases. The V gene's germline CDR1 is MGHRA and CDR2 YSYEKL. This CDR3 comprises 17 residues. J gave up 6 bases and V 4 bases, and 10 bases lay outside the gene matches. The CDR3 DNA is TGCGCCAGCAGCCCTCCCGGGACAGGGAGGGTGGCCAACGTCCTGACTTTC. Protein: CASSPPGTGRVANVLTF.

This clonotype came up a few times. The rearrangement joins TRBV5-1 to TRBJ2-7; the match to TRBD1 covers 9 bases. Unmatched junction bases numbered 4, after V lost 1 base and J lost 2 bases. The CDR3 is 15 amino acids. Germline V gives CDR1 SGHRS, CDR2 YFSETQ. CDR3 DNA: TGCGCCAGCAGCTTGCGACAGGGGGGGCCCTACGAGCAGTACTTC. This gives the protein CASSLRQGGPYEQYF.

The rearrangement links TRBV7-9 to TRBJ2-5; TRBD2 matches at 7 bases. The V gene's germline CDR1 is SEHNR and CDR2 FQNEAQ (reference sequence). This CDR3 is built from 16 residues. J was trimmed by 11 bases and V by 2 bases; bases with no gene match: 17. CDR3 region: CASSLLGGPQAREQYF. The DNA for the CDR3 is TGTGCCAGCAGCTTATTGGGCGGGCCCCAGGCGCGGGAGCAGTACTTC.